This T cell receptor beta chain was identified in a study of cytomegalovirus exposure and HLA in healthy donors. Researchers ran the PCR with 60 Vbeta and 13 Jbeta primers. Sequencing used immunoSEQ multiplex PCR; TCRdb keeps in-frame clones, though not all of them. The data contain around 300,000 clones, roughly 70% of them singletons. Study-level findings and limits: Despite most TCR sequences being rare, some public TCRs occurred in many donors. In an earlier analysis, in some 500 donors, most V segments appeared productive either ~87% or ~30% of the time. Later, an analysis showed that TCR beta chains associated with HLA were more clonally expanded than others that were equally common.

Comment on this clone: The antigen remains unidentified.

The V gene's germline CDR1 is SGHRS and CDR2 YFSETQ. CDR3 length: 18 amino acids. The V segment lost 4 bases and the J segment 3 bases; nucleotides outside the gene matches: 12. Sequenced: PBMCs. This chain links TRBV5-1 with TRBJ2-1, with 11 nucleotides matching TRBD2. This clonotype originated in a female donor in good health and CMV-seronegative. CDR3 loop: CASSPYSTSGMIYNEQFF. The CDR3 DNA reads TGCGCCAGCAGCCCCTACTCGACTAGCGGGATGATCTACAATGAGCAGTTCTTC.